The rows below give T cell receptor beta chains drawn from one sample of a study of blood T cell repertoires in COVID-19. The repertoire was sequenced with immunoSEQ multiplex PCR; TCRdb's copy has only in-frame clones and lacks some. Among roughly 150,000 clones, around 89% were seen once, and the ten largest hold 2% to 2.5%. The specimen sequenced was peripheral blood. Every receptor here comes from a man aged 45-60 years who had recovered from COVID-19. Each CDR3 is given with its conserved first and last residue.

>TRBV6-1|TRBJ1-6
CASSESRWRANSPLHF
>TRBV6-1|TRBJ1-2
CASSAEGQGATYGYTF
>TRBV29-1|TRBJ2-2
CSVESSNTGELFF
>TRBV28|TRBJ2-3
CASSLGQGKIIDTQYF
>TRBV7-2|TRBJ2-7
CASSLAHDRSGYEQYF
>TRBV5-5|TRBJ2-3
CASSPGTAIFTDTQYF
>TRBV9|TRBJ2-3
CASSVNSGGSTDTQYF
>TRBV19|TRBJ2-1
CASTGLRSGIYNEQFF
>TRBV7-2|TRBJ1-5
CASSLEQGAGQPQHF
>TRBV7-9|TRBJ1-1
CASSFAPGGNTEAFF
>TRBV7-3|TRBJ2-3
CASSAGLAGGRADTQYF
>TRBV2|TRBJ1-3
CASAKQGISGNTIYF
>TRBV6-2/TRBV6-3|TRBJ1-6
CASSHRQGGILNSPLHF
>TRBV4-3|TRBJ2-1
CASSQGSLVALDNEQFF
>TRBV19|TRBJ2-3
CASSKGTGRLSTQYF
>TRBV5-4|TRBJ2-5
CASTPKTSGETQYF
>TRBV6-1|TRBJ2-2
CASSEGLAGGYTGELFF
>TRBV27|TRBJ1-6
CASSLASSYNSPLHF
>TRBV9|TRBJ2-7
CASSAEGLGTGSYEQYF
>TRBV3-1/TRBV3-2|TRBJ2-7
CASSLRLAGIDYEQYF
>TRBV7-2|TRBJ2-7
CASSVGGTGSYEQYF
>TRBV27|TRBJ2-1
CASSPYLSSYNEQFF
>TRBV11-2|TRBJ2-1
CASSTRLAGGNEQFF
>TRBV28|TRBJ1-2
CASSSHRDSYNYGYTF
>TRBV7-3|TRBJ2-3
CASSPLGADTQYF
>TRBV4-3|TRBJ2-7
CASSQRTDYEQYF
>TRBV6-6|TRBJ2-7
CARMGQQLEQYF
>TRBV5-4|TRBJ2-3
CASRHGTNGRLGTDTQYF
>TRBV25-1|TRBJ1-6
CASSRTGDSPLHF
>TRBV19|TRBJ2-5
CASSIGAGGVDETQYF
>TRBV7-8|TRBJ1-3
CASSLRGRDNSGNTIYF
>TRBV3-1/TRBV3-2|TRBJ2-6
CASSQGQVGSGANVLTF
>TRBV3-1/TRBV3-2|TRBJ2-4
CASSQGTGAPYF
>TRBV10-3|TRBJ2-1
CAISEGLAGEYEQFF
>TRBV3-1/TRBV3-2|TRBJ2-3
CASSQDKRLADTQYF
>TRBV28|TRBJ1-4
CASSFAMGEANEKLFF
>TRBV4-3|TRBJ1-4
CASSQGQGRTNEKLFF
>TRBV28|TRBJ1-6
CASRDIPYNSPLHF
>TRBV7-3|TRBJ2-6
CASSLTYPGSSGANVLTF
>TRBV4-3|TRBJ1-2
CASSQDGGGTAYGYTF
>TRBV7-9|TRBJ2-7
CASSPSTNPYEQYF
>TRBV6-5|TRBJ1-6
CASSYSGAHSPLHF
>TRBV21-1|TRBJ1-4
CASSKTPRDTRGKLFF
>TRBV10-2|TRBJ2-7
CASRSDRGYVKQYF
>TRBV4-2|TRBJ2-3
CASSQDSAGTRRITDTQYF
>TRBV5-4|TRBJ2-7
CATQSRGSYEQYF
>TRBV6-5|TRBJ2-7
CASSYGTSGAEQYF
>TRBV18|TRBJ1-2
CASSPAGFNNYGYTF
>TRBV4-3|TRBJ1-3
CASSQDPPGRGSGNTIYF
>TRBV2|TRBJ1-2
CASSDSGGFGYTF
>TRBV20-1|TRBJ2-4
CSASTNLAKNIQYF
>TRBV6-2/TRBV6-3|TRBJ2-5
CASSLGRLAGVRETQYF
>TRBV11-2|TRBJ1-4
CASSRRDRGEKLFF
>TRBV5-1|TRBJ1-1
CASSPGTTNTEAFF